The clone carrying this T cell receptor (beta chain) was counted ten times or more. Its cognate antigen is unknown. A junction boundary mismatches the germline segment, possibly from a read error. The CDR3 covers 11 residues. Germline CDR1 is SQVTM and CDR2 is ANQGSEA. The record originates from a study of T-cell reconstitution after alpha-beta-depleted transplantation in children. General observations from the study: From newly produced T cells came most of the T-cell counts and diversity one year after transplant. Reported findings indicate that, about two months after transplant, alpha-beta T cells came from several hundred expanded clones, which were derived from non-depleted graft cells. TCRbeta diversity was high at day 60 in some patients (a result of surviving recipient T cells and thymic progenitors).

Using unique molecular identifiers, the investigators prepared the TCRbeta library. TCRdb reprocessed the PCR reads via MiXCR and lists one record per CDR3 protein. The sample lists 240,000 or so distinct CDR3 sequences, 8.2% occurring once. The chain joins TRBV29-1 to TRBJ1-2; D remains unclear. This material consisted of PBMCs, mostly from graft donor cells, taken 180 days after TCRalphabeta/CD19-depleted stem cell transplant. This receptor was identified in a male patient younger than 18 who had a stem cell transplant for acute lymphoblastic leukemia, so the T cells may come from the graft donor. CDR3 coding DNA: TGCAGCGTGGAAGGTGGAGCTGGCTACACCTTC. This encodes CSVEGGAGYTF.